This T cell receptor (beta chain) appears in the sequencing data of a study of blood T cell repertoires in COVID-19. About the research overall: The United States, Italy and Spain supplied acute and convalescent COVID-19 samples.

V was pared by 5 bases and J by 4 bases, with 5 bases of the junction left unmatched. The CDR3 is 14 residues long. Germline assignment: CDR1 MNHEY and CDR2 SVGAGI. In the original analysis: Quantification of nucleated cells was approximated via reference gene primer amplification. Clones were read by immunoSEQ multiplex PCR, and TCRdb kept only the in-frame ones, dropping some. V and J calls and clone size are those listed in that table; D and trimming were worked out from the DNA. This table has 250,000 or so clones, around 90% appearing once. Sequencing was carried out using peripheral blood. The source is a woman aged 60-70 years with COVID-19, enrolled during active disease. The J gene is TRBJ2-7, the V gene TRBV6-5; 10 bases match TRBD1. Written as DNA, the CDR3 is TGTGCCAGCAGTCAACCGGGACAGGGGTACGAGCAGTACTTC. This gives the protein CASSQPGQGYEQYF.